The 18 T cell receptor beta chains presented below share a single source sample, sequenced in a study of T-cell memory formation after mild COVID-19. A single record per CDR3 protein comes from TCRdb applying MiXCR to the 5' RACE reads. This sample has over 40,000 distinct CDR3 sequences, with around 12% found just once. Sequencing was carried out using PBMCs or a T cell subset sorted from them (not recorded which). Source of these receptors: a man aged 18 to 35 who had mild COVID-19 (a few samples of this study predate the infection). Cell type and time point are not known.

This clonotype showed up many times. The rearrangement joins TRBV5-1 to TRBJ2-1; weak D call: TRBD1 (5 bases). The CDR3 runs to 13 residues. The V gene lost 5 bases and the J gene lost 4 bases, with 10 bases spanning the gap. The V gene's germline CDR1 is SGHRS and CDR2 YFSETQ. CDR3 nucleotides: TGCGCCAGCAGATCAGGGCCGTACAATGAGCAGTTCTTC. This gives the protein CASRSGPYNEQFF.

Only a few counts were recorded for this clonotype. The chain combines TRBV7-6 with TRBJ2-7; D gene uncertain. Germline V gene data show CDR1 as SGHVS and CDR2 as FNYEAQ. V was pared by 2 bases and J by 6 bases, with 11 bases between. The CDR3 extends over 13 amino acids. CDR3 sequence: CASSLITTGEQYF. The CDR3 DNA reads TGTGCCAGCAGCTTAATCACAACGGGCGAGCAGTACTTC. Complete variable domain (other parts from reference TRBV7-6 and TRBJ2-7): GAGVSQSPRYKVTKRGQDVALRCDPISGHVSLYWYRQALGQGPEFLTYFNYEAQQDKSGLPNDRFSAERPEGSISTLTIQRTEQRDSAMYRCASSLITTGEQYFGPGTRLTVT.

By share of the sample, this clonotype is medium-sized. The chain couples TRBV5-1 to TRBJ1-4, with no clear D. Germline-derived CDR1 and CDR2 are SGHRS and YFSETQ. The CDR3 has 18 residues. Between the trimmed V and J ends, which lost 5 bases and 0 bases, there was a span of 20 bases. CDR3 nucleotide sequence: TGCGCCAGCAGTGATGCTCTGCGAACTATTGCAACTAATGAAAAACTGTTTTTT. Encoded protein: CASSDALRTIATNEKLFF.

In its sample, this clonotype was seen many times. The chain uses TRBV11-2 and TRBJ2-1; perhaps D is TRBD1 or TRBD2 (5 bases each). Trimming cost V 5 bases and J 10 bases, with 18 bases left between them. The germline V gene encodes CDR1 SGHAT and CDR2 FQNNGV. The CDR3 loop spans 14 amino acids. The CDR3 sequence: CASSEGLQGNEQFF. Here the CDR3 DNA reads TGTGCCAGCAGCGAGGGCCTCCAGGGCAACGAGCAGTTCTTC.

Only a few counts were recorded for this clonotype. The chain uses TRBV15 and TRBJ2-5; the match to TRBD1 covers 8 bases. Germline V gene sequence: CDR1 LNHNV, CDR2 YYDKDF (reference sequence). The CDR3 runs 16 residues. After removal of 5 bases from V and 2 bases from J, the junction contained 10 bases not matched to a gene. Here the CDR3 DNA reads TGTGCCACCAGCTCAATTCGACAGGGGCCTCAAGAGACCCAGTACTTC. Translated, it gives CATSSIRQGPQETQYF.

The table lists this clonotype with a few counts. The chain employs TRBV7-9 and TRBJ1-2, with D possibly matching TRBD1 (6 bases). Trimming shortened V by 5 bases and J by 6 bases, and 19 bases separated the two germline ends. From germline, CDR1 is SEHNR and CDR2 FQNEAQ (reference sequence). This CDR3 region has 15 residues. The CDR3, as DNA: TGTGCCAGCAGCCTCACGGGACAAGGGAGGGATGGCTACACCTTC. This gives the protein CASSLTGQGRDGYTF.

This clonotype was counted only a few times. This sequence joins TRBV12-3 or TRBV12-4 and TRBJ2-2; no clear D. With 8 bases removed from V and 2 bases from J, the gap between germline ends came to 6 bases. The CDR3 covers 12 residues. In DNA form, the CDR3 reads TGTGCCAGCCTGTTAAACACCGGGGAGCTGTTTTTT. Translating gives CASLLNTGELFF.

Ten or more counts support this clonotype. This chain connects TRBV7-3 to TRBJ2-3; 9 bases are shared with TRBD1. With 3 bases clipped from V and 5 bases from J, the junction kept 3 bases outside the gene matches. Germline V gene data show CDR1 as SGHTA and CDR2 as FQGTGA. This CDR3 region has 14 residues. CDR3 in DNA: TGTGCCAGCAGCTTCGGACAGGGGAGAGATACGCAGTATTTT. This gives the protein CASSFGQGRDTQYF.

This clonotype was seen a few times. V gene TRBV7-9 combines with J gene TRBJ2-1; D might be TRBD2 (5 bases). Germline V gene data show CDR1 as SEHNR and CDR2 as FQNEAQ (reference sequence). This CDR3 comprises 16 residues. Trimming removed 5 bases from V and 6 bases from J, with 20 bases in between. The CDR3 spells CASSPIGVLRPNEQFF. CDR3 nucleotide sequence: TGTGCCAGCAGCCCCATCGGGGTCCTCCGGCCCAATGAGCAGTTCTTC.

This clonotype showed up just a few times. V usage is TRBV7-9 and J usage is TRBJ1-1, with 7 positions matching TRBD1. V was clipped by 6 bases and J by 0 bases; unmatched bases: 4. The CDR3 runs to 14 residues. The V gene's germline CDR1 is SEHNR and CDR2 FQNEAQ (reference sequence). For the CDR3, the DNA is TGTGCCAGCAGGGGGACAGCAATGAACACTGAAGCTTTCTTT. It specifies CASRGTAMNTEAFF.

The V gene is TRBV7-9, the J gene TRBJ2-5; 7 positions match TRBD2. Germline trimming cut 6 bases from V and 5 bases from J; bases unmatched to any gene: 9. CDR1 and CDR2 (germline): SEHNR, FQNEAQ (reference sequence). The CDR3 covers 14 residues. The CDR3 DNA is TGTGCCAGCAGAGACGGGACGGGGGGTGAGACCCAGTACTTC. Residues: CASRDGTGGETQYF.

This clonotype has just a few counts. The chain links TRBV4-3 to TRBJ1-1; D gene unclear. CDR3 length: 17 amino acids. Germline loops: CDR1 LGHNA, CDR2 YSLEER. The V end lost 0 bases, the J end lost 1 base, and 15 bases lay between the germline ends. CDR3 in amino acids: CASSQDGRRLWNTEAFF. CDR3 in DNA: TGCGCCAGCAGCCAAGATGGCAGACGCCTATGGAACACTGAAGCTTTCTTT.

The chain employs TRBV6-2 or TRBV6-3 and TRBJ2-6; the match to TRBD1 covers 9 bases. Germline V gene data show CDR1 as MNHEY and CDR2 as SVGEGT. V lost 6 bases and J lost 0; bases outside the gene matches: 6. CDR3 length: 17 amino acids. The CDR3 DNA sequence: TGTGCCAGCAGGGCCGGGACAGGGTTCTCTGGGGCCAACGTCCTGACTTTC. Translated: CASRAGTGFSGANVLTF.

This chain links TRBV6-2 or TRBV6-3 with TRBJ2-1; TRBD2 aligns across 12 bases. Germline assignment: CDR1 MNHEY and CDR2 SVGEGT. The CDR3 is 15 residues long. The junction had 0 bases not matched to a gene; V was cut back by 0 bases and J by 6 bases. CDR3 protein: CASSYSLAGGNEQFF. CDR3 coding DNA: TGTGCCAGCAGTTACTCACTAGCGGGGGGCAATGAGCAGTTCTTC.

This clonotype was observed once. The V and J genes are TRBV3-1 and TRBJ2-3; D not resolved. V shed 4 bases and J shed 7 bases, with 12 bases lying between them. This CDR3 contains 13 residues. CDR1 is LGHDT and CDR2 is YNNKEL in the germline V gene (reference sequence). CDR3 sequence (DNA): TGTGCCAGCAGCCTCGGACGTCTGAATACGCAGTATTTT. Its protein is CASSLGRLNTQYF.

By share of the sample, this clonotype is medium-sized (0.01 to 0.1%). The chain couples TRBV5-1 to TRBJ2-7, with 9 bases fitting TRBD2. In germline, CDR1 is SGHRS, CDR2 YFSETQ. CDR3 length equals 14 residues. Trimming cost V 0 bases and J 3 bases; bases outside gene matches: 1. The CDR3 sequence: CASSLETSGYEQYF. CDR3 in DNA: TGCGCCAGCAGCTTGGAGACTAGCGGCTACGAGCAGTACTTC.

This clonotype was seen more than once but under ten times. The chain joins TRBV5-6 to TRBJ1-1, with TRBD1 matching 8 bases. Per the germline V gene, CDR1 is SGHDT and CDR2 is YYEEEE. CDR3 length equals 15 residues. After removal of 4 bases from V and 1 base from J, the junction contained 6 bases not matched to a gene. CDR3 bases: TGTGCCAGCAGCCCGGGGGACAGGCAGAACACTGAAGCTTTCTTT. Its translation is CASSPGDRQNTEAFF.

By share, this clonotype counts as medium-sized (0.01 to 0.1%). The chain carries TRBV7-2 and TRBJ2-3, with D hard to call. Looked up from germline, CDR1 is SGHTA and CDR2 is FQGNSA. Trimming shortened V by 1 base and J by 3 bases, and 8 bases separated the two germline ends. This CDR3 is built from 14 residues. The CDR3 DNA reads TGTGCCAGCAGCTTAGTGGTGGGGACAGATACGCAGTATTTT. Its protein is CASSLVVGTDTQYF.